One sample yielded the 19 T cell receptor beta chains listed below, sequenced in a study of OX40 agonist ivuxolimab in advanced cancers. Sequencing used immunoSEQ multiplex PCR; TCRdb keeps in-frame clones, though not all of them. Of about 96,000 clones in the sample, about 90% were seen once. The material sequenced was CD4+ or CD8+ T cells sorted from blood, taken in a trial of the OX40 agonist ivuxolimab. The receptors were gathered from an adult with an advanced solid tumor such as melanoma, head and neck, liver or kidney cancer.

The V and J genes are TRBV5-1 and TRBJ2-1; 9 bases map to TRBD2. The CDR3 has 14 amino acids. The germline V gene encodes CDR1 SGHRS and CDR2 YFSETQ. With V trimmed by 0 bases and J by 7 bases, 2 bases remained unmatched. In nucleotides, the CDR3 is TGCGCCAGCAGCTTGGGTAGCGGGAGTAATGAGCAGTTCTTC. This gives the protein CASSLGSGSNEQFF.

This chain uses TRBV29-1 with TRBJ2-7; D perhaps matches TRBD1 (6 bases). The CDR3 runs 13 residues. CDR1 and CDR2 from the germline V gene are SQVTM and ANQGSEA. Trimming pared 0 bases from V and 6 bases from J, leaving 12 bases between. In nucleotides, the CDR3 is TGCAGCGTTGAAGATGAGGCAGGGGTCGAGCAGTACTTC. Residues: CSVEDEAGVEQYF.

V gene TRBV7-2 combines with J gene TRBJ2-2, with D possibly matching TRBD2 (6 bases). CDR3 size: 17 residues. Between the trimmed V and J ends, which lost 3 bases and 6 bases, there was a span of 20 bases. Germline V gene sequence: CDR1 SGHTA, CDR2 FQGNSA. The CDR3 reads CASSLGLWRGVAGELFF. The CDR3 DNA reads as TGTGCCAGCAGCTTGGGTTTATGGAGGGGAGTAGCCGGGGAGCTGTTTTTT.

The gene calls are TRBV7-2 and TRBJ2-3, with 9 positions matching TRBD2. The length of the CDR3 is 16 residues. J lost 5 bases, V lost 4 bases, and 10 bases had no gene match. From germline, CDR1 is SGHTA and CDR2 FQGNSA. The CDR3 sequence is CASSSSLAGGVDTQYF. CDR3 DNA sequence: TGTGCCAGCAGCTCCTCACTAGCGGGTGGTGTAGATACGCAGTATTTT.

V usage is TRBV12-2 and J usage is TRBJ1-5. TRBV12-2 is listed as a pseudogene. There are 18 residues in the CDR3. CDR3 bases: TGTGCAAGTCGCTTAGCGGCCCACTTCCCAGAAAGCAATCAGCCCCAGCATTTT. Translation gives CASRLAAHFPESNQPQHF.

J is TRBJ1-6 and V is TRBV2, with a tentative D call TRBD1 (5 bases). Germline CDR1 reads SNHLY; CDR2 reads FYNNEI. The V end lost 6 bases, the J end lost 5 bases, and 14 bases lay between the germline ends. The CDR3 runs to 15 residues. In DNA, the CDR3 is TGTGCCAGCAGGGGGCCAGGTGGGCATAATTCACCCCTCCACTTT. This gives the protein CASRGPGGHNSPLHF.

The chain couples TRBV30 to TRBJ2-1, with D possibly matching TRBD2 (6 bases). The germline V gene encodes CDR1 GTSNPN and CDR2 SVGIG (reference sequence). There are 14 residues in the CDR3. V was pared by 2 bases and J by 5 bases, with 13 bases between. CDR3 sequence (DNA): TGTGCCTGGAGTCCGGGAGCTAGGAACAATGAGCAGTTCTTC. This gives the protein CAWSPGARNNEQFF.

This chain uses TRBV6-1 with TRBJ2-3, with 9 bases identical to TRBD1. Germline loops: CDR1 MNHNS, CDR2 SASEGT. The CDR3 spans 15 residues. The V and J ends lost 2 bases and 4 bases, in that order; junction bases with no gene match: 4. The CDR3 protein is CASSEQDRGPDTQYF. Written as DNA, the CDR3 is TGTGCCAGCAGTGAACAGGACAGGGGCCCAGATACGCAGTATTTT.

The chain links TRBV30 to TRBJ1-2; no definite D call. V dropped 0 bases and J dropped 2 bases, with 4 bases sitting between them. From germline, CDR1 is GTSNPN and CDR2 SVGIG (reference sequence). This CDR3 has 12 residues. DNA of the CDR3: TGTGCCTGGAGTGTACGAAACTATGGCTACACCTTC. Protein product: CAWSVRNYGYTF.

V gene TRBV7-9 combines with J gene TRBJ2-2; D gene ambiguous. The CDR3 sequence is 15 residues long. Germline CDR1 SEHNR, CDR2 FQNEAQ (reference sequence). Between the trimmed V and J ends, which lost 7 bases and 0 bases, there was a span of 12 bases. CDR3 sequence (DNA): TGTGCCAGCAACCCGACGGCAGCGAACACCGGGGAGCTGTTTTTT. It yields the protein CASNPTAANTGELFF. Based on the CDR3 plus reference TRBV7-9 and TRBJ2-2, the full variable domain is DTGVSQNPRHKITKRGQNVTFRCDPISEHNRLYWYRQTLGQGPEFLTYFQNEAQLEKSRLLSDRFSAERPKGSFSTLEIQRTEQGDSAMYLCASNPTAANTGELFFGEGSRLTVL.

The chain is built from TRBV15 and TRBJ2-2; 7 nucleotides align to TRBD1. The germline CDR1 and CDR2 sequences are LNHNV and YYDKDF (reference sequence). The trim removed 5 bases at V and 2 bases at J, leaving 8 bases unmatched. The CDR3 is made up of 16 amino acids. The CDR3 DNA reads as TGTGCCACCAGCCCTCGACAGGGCCCAAACACCGGGGAGCTGTTTTTT. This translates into CATSPRQGPNTGELFF.

In DNA, the CDR3 is TGTGCCAGCACCGTAGGGTTGGCCTATGGCTACACCTTC. It encodes CASTVGLAYGYTF. J is TRBJ1-2 and V is TRBV6-1; D unclear. The germline CDR1 and CDR2 sequences are MNHNS and SASEGT. The CDR3 covers 13 residues. Deletions cut 7 bases from V and 4 bases from J, with 13 bases between.

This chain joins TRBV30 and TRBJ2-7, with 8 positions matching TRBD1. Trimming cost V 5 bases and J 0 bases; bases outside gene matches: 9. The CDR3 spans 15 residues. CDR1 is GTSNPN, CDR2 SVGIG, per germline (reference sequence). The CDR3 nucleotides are TGTGCCTGGGTCTCCGGACAGGGCGTCTCCTACGAGCAGTACTTC. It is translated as CAWVSGQGVSYEQYF.

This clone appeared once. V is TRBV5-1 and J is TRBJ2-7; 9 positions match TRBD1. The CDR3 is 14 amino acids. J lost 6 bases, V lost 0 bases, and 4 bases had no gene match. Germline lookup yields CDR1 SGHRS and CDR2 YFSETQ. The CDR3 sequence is CASSLGDRAGEQYF. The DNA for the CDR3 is TGCGCCAGCAGCTTGGGGGACAGGGCGGGCGAGCAGTACTTC.

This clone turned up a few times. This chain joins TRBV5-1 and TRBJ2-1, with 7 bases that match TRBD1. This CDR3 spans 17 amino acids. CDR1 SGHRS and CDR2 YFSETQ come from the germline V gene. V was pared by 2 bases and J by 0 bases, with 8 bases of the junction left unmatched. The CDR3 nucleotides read TGCGCCAGCAGCTTCCCCACGACAGGGATCTCCTACAATGAGCAGTTCTTC. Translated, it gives CASSFPTTGISYNEQFF.

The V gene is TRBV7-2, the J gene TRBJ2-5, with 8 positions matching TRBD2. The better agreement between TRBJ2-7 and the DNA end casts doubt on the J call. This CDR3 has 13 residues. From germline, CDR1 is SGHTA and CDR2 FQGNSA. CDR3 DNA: TGTGCCAGCAGCCAGCGGGAGAGCGACGAGCAGTACTTC. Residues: CASSQRESDEQYF.

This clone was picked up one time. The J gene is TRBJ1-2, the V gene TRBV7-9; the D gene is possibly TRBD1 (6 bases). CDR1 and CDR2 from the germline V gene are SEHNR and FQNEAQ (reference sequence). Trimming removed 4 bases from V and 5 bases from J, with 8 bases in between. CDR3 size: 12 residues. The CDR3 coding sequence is TGTGCCAGCAGCTACGGACAGTATGGCTACACCTTC. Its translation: CASSYGQYGYTF.

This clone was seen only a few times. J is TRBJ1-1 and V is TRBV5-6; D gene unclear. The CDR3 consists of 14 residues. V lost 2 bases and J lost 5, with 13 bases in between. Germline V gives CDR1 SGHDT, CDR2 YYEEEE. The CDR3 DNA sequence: TGTGCCAGCAGCTTATCTGGGAGTGGTACTGAAGCTTTCTTT. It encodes CASSLSGSGTEAFF.

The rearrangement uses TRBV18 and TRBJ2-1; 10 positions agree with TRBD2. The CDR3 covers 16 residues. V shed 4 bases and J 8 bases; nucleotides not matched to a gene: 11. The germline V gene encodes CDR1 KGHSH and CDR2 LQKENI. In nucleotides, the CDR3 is TGTGCCAGCTCACTCCCAACTAGCGGGGAGGGCGATGAGCAGTTCTTC. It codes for CASSLPTSGEGDEQFF. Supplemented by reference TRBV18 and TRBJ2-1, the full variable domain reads NAGVMQNPRHLVRRRGQEARLRCSPMKGHSHVYWYRQLPEEGLKFMVYLQKENIIDESGMPKERFSAEFPKEGPSILRIQQVVRGDSAAYFCASSLPTSGEGDEQFFGPGTRLTVL.